A selection of T cell receptor beta chains follows, all from one sample in a study of blood T cell repertoires in COVID-19. Method: immunoSEQ multiplex PCR; TCRdb's copy keeps in-frame clones and lacks some. This sample has about 260,000 clones; about 87% occur once, and the top ten carry roughly 10%. Material for sequencing was peripheral blood. These TCRs come from a woman aged 70-85 years with COVID-19, enrolled during active disease. The CDR3 runs from the conserved cysteine through the conserved F or W. D genes are given only for firm matches. Size is stated for part of the rows, as once, few or many counts, or as a class when the clone is expanded.

V	size	D	J	CDR3	DNA
TRBV7-9	.	TRBD1	TRBJ2-7	CASSSGQGAGEQYF	TGTGCCAGCAGCTCGGGACAGGGGGCAGGGGAGCAGTACTTC
TRBV6-7	.	TRBD2	TRBJ2-1	CASSSCLAREGIYNEQFF	TGTGCCAGCAGTTCCTGCCTCGCGCGGGAGGGTATCTACAATGAGCAGTTCTTC
TRBV9	.	TRBD1	TRBJ1-5	CASSVDGTGYSNQPQHF	TGTGCCAGCAGCGTAGATGGGACAGGGTACAGCAATCAGCCCCAGCATTTT
TRBV7-9	.	.	TRBJ1-2	CASSGIGGIGYTF	TGTGCCAGCAGCGGAATCGGAGGGATTGGCTACACCTTC
TRBV11-3	.	.	TRBJ2-2	CASSSRLSYTGELFF	TGTGCCAGCAGCTCCAGGCTCTCCTACACCGGGGAGCTGTTTTTT
TRBV30	few	.	TRBJ1-2	CAWSKGTQYGYTF	TGTGCCTGGAGTAAGGGGACACAATATGGCTACACCTTC
TRBV12-3/TRBV12-4	few	.	TRBJ1-2	CASTLGRNYGYTF	TGTGCCAGCACCCTGGGGCGGAACTATGGCTACACCTTC
TRBV7-3	.	TRBD2	TRBJ2-3	CASSLLAGGRDTQYF	TGTGCCAGCAGCCTTCTAGCGGGAGGACGAGATACGCAGTATTTT
TRBV30	.	TRBD2	TRBJ2-1	CAWSIAGPRYNEQFF	TGTGCCTGGAGTATAGCGGGGCCCCGATACAATGAGCAGTTCTTC
TRBV11-2	.	.	TRBJ2-7	CASSLSEYEQYF	TGTGCCAGCAGCCTATCTGAATACGAGCAGTACTTC
TRBV5-3	.	.	TRBJ2-1	CARSRRENEQFF	TGTGCCAGAAGCCGCCGGGAAAATGAGCAGTTCTTC
TRBV7-8	.	.	TRBJ1-5	CASSLSGIINQPQHF	TGTGCCAGCAGCTTGAGCGGGATCATCAATCAGCCCCAGCATTTT
TRBV5-8	.	.	TRBJ2-6	CASSSTVTGANVLTF	TGTGCCAGCAGCTCTACGGTGACTGGGGCCAACGTCCTGACTTTC
TRBV3-1/TRBV3-2	few	TRBD2	TRBJ2-2	CATRPNGGGTGELFF	TGTGCCACCCGCCCCAATGGGGGGGGCACCGGGGAGCTGTTTTTT
TRBV7-3	.	.	TRBJ2-7	CASSLSLPDEQYF	TGTGCCAGCAGCTTAAGTCTTCCGGACGAGCAGTACTTC
TRBV7-9	few	.	TRBJ2-7	CASSLVTLTGRTYEQYF	TGTGCCAGCAGCTTAGTTACCCTTACAGGGCGAACCTACGAGCAGTACTTC
TRBV2	.	.	TRBJ1-1	CASNVGPFEAFF	TGTGCCAGCAACGTCGGTCCTTTCGAAGCTTTCTTT
TRBV19	once	.	TRBJ2-2	CASSIFSGTENTGELFF	TGTGCCAGTAGTATATTTTCCGGGACTGAGAACACCGGGGAGCTGTTTTTT
TRBV27	few	.	TRBJ1-4	CASSFTYRVEKLFF	TGTGCCAGCAGTTTTACTTACAGGGTTGAAAAACTGTTTTTT
TRBV27	few	TRBD2	TRBJ2-3	CASSLPPPGLAPPTDTQYF	TGTGCCAGCAGTTTGCCCCCCCCGGGACTAGCCCCACCCACAGATACGCAGTATTTT
TRBV9	.	TRBD1	TRBJ2-5	CASSAGQGETQYF	TGTGCCAGCAGCGCAGGACAGGGTGAGACCCAGTACTTC
TRBV30	.	.	TRBJ1-4	CAWSTGTVNEKLFF	TGTGCCTGGAGTACCGGGACTGTTAATGAAAAACTGTTTTTT
TRBV7-8	.	.	TRBJ2-7	CASSLDRARDEQYF	TGTGCCAGCAGCTTAGACAGGGCTAGGGACGAGCAGTACTTC
TRBV7-3	.	TRBD2	TRBJ2-1	CASSLRGAASGSEQFF	TGTGCCAGCAGCTTAAGGGGTGCGGCTAGCGGTTCTGAGCAGTTCTTC
TRBV6-1	.	.	TRBJ1-5	CASSEALVIYSNQPQHF	TGTGCCAGCAGTGAAGCGCTTGTCATCTATAGCAATCAGCCCCAGCATTTT
TRBV6-5	.	.	TRBJ1-6	CASSYSPGANSPLHF	TGTGCCAGCAGTTACTCTCCAGGGGCCAACTCACCCCTCCACTTT
TRBV19	.	.	TRBJ1-1	CASSRVRDTEAFF	TGTGCCAGTAGTAGGGTCAGGGACACTGAAGCTTTCTTT
TRBV6-5	.	.	TRBJ1-3	CASSSFSSGNTIYF	TGTGCCAGCAGCAGTTTTTCCTCTGGAAACACCATATATTTT
TRBV28	.	.	TRBJ1-1	CASSSAALDSANTEAFF	TGTGCCAGCAGTTCAGCCGCCTTGGACTCCGCGAACACTGAAGCTTTCTTT
TRBV28	.	.	TRBJ1-4	CASSLWGGNEKLFF	TGTGCCAGCAGTTTATGGGGAGGTAATGAAAAACTGTTTTTT
TRBV5-1	.	TRBD1	TRBJ1-1	CASSLVGTAPLDTEAFF	TGCGCCAGCAGCTTGGTCGGGACAGCTCCGTTGGACACTGAAGCTTTCTTT
TRBV9	.	.	TRBJ1-2	CASSGRQPNYGYTF	TGTGCCAGCAGCGGACGACAGCCTAACTATGGCTACACCTTC
TRBV9	.	TRBD1	TRBJ2-5	CASSIGTGIETQYF	TGTGCCAGCAGCATCGGGACAGGGATTGAGACCCAGTACTTC
TRBV7-2	few	.	TRBJ1-1	CASSLEMGGGNTEAFF	TGTGCCAGCAGCTTAGAAATGGGGGGTGGGAACACTGAAGCTTTCTTT
TRBV3-1/TRBV3-2	.	.	TRBJ1-1	CASRLTEGRGEAFF	TGTGCCAGCAGGCTCACGGAGGGGCGCGGTGAAGCTTTCTTT
TRBV19	.	TRBD1	TRBJ1-2	CASSISHRGNYGYTF	TGTGCCAGTAGTATTTCCCACAGGGGAAACTATGGCTACACCTTC
TRBV19	.	TRBD2	TRBJ2-4	CASSIGGTSGNIQYF	TGTGCCAGTAGTATTGGCGGGACTAGCGGAAACATTCAGTACTTC
TRBV6-4	few	TRBD2	TRBJ2-3	CASSELAGVTDTQYF	TGTGCCAGCAGCGAGTTAGCGGGAGTCACAGATACGCAGTATTTT
TRBV5-1	.	TRBD2	TRBJ2-1	CASALGLAGYNEQFF	TGCGCCAGCGCCTTAGGGCTAGCGGGGTACAATGAGCAGTTCTTC
TRBV28	.	.	TRBJ1-3	CASSPPGISGNTIYF	TGTGCCAGCAGTCCCCCCGGGATCTCTGGAAACACCATATATTTT
TRBV30	.	.	TRBJ1-1	CAWTRGRRAFF	TGTGCCTGGACCCGGGGAAGGAGGGCTTTCTTT
TRBV9	once	.	TRBJ1-6	CASSEGGASPLHF	TGTGCCAGCAGCGAGGGAGGGGCTTCACCCCTCCACTTT
TRBV5-4	.	.	TRBJ2-5	CASSLGLTRRETQYF	TGTGCCAGCAGCTTGGGACTCACCCGTCGGGAGACCCAGTACTTC
TRBV11-1	once	TRBD1	TRBJ1-2	CASSPRPGQGYGYTF	TGTGCCAGCAGCCCAAGACCGGGACAGGGATATGGCTACACCTTC
TRBV5-5	few	.	TRBJ1-2	CASSLSAGVGYGYTF	TGTGCCAGCAGCTTATCCGCGGGGGTCGGCTATGGCTACACCTTC
TRBV11-3	.	.	TRBJ2-2	CASSLSNRARTGELFF	TGTGCCAGCAGCCTCTCGAACAGGGCAAGGACCGGGGAGCTGTTTTTT
TRBV5-8	.	.	TRBJ1-5	CASSPGTTSNQPQHF	TGTGCCAGCAGCCCTGGGACAACCAGCAATCAGCCCCAGCATTTT
TRBV28	.	.	TRBJ1-2	CASSSYWEASGSFGRHGYTF	TGTGCCAGCAGTTCCTACTGGGAGGCGTCAGGGAGTTTCGGTCGGCATGGCTACACCTTC
TRBV7-7	.	TRBD1	TRBJ2-5	CASSITGGVSETQYF	TGTGCTAGCAGCATAACAGGGGGCGTTTCGGAGACCCAGTACTTC